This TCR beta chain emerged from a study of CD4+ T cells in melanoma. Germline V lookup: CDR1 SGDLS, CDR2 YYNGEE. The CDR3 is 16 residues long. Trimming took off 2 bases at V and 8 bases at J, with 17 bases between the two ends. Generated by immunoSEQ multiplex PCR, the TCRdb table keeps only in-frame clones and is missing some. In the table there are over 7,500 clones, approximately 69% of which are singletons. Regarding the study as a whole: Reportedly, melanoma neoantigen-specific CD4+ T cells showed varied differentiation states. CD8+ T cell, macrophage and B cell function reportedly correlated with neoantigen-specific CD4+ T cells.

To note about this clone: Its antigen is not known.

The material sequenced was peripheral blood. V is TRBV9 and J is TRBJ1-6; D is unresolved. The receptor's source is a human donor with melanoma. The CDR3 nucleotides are TGTGCCAGCAGCGTGAACGACGGACCGGGCTATTCACCCCTCCACTTT. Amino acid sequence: CASSVNDGPGYSPLHF.